This TCR beta chain was sequenced in a study of blood T cell repertoires in COVID-19. Study overall: COVID-19 samples, acute and convalescent, were from the United States, Italy and Spain.

Assay used: immunoSEQ multiplex PCR; TCRdb lists only in-frame clones, some missing. The table shows some 330,000 clones, with 92% occurring only once. Germline V gene lookup returns CDR1 LGHNA and CDR2 YSLEER. The V end was cut by 0 bases, the J end by 5 bases, with 13 bases between. The CDR3 is made up of 15 amino acids. The clonotype originates from a woman between 25 and 40 years old who had recovered from COVID-19. V gene TRBV4-3 combines with J gene TRBJ2-5; perhaps TRBD2 as D (6 bases). The sample comprised PBMCs or T cells enriched from blood (not recorded which). The CDR3 nucleotides read TGCGCCAGCAGCCAAGAGGGCAGGGACTGGGAGACCCAGTACTTC. It yields the protein CASSQEGRDWETQYF.